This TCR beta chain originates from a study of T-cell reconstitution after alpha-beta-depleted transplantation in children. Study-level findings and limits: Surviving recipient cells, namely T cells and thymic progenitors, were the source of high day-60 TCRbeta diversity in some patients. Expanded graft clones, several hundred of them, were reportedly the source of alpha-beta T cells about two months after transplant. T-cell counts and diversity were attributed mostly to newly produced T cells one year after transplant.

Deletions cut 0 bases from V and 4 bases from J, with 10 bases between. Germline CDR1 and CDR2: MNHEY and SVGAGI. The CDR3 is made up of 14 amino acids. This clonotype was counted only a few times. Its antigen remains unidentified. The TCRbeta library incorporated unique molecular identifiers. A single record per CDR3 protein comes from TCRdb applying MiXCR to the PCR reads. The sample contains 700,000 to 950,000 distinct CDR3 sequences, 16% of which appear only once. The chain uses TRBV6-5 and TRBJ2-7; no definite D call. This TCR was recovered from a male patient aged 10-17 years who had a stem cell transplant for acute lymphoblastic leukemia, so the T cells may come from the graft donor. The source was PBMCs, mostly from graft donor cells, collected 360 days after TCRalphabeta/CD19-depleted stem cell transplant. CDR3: CASSYSIMVYEQYF. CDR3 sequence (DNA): TGTGCCAGCAGTTACTCGATTATGGTTTACGAGCAGTACTTC.